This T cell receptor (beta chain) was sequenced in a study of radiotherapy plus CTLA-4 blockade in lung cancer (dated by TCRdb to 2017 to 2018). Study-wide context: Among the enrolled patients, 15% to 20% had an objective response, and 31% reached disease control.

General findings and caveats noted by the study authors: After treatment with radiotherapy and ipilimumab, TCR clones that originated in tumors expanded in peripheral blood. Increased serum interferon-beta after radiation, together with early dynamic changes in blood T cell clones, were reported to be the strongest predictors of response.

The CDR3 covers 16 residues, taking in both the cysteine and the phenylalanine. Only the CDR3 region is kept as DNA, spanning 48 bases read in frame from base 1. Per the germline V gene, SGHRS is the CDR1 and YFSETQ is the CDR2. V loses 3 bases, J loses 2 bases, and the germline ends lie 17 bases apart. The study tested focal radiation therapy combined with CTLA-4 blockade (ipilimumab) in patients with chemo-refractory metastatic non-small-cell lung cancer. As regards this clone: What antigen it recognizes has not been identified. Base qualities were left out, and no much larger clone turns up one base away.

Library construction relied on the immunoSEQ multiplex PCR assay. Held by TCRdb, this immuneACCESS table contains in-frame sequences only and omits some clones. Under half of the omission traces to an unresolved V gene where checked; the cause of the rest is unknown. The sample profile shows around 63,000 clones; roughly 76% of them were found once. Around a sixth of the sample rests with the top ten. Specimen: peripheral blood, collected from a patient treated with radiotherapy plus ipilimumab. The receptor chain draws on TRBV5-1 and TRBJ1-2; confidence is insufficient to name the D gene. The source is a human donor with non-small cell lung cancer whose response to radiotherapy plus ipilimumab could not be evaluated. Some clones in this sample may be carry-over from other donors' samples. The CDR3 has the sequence CASSYAPSTGNYGYTF. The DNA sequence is TGCGCCAGCAGCTACGCCCCTTCCACGGGAAACTATGGCTACACCTTC.